This T cell receptor beta chain was observed in a study of cytomegalovirus exposure and HLA in healthy donors. Study-wide context: Within the Caucasian-associated ancestry cluster were around 81% of the roughly 380 genotyped donors.

A multiplex PCR was run with 60 Vbeta primers and 13 Jbeta primers. Sequencing was performed with immunoSEQ multiplex PCR; in TCRdb, only in-frame clones are kept and a portion is missing. The sample has 100,000 to 150,000 clones; about 83% are singletons. The CDR3 sequence is 15 residues long. The germline CDR1 and CDR2 sequences are SGDLS and YYNGEE. Trimming removed 4 bases from V and 3 bases from J, with 17 bases in between. This clone was recorded once. The receptor was derived from a girl aged 2-9 years in good health and CMV-seronegative. The V gene is TRBV9, the J gene TRBJ2-7; maybe TRBD1 (8 bases). The sequencing sample was made of PBMCs. The CDR3, as DNA: TGTGCCAGCAGCAAAGACAGGGGAGGGTACTACGAGCAGTACTTC. Encoded protein: CASSKDRGGYYEQYF.